The entry that follows covers one TCR beta chain sequence. V was pared by 4 bases and J by 12 bases, with 13 bases of the junction left unmatched. CDR3 length equals 15 residues. Germline CDR1 and CDR2: SGHAT and FQNNGV. The data are from a study of blood T cell repertoires in COVID-19. Study background: Sources were T cells, B-cell-depleted T cells, or PBMCs; the material itself was cDNA or gDNA.

TCRdb's table, derived via immunoSEQ multiplex PCR, lists solely in-frame clones and lacks some. The sample contains around 210,000 clones, 86% of which appear only once. Sample: peripheral blood. This receptor was identified in a woman in her sixties or seventies with acute or convalescent COVID-19. The chain recombines TRBV11-2 with TRBJ2-1; 9 positions agree with TRBD2. The CDR3 is CASSSPRRGGEGQFF. CDR3 nucleotide sequence: TGTGCCAGCAGCTCACCTCGGCGGGGGGGAGAGGGGCAGTTCTTC.